This T cell receptor beta chain was captured in a study of cytomegalovirus exposure and HLA in healthy donors. Study conclusions and caveats: An analysis that was carried out later associated fewer than 20,000 TCR beta sequences with HLA alleles at 0.05 false discovery rate. A few CMV-associated chains proved CMV antigen-specific in vitro. One variant, a missense change in DCLRE1C, was linked in a later analysis to TCR beta V- and J-gene trimming.

This CDR3 contains 14 residues. V gave up 0 bases and J gave up 8 bases, with 11 bases separating them. Per the germline V gene, CDR1 is ENHRY and CDR2 is SYGVKD. The PCR employed 60 Vbeta primers together with 13 Jbeta primers. TCRdb's copy holds only in-frame clones and misses some; the assay was immunoSEQ multiplex PCR. Recorded for this sample: about 170,000 clones. With respect to this clone: The target antigen is unknown.

The sequence was collected from a woman in her late teens or twenties in good health and CMV-seropositive. Material: PBMCs. The V gene is TRBV10-3, the J gene TRBJ2-1, with D possibly matching TRBD2 (5 bases). In DNA, the CDR3 is TGTGCCATCAGTGAGTCTAGGCGGGCCTATGAGCAGTTCTTC. It is translated as CAISESRRAYEQFF.